This TCR beta chain was identified during a study of T cell repertoires in cytomegalovirus infection. Study-level background: Well-studied HLA-B-restricted CMV epitopes were used in the study alongside recently identified HLA-C-restricted ones. CMV infection and matching HLA type were both indicated by public TCR beta signatures. Study-wide points: Using cumulative public TCR beta family frequency, the authors identified those who carried CMV together with the relevant HLA.

TCRdb fed the reads into MiXCR, producing one record per CDR3 protein. Among about 310,000 distinct CDR3 sequences, 25% were seen once, and the ten largest hold roughly 15%. The germline V gene encodes CDR1 LGHNA and CDR2 YSLEER. With V trimmed by 3 bases and J by 6 bases, 10 bases remained unmatched. This CDR3 has 16 residues. With regard to this clonotype: The antigen remains undetermined.

The V call is TRBV4-3, the J call TRBJ2-1; 8 positions agree with TRBD2. The clonotype was recovered from a human donor in good health (CMV status not recorded). Some clones in this sample may be carry-over from other donors' samples. Source: cultured PBMCs, taken from culture after CMV antigen stimulation. The CDR3 nucleotides are TGCGCCAGCAGCCAGGTTCAGTCCGGGAGGGCCAATGAGCAGTTCTTC. Its translation: CASSQVQSGRANEQFF.